This TCR beta chain was captured by sequencing in a study of T cell changes during pregnancy in multiple sclerosis (dated by TCRdb to between 2018 and 2021). As for the study more broadly: The study looked at changes in the T cell repertoire across pregnancy in women with multiple sclerosis.

The germline V gene (reference sequence) yields SEHNR for CDR1 and FQNEAQ for CDR2. Including cysteine and phenylalanine, the CDR3 has 14 amino acids. Only CDR3 DNA is held: 42 bases, read in frame from base 1. Trimming at the junction amounts to 5 bases on V and 3 bases on J, and the germline ends lie 13 bases apart. In regard to this clone: The specificity of this receptor is unknown. Base quality data are lacking; no much larger clone is found one base away.

The library was prepared using the immunoSEQ multiplex PCR assay. Held by TCRdb, this immuneACCESS table contains in-frame sequences only and omits some clones. Under half of the omission traces to an unresolved V gene where checked; the cause of the rest is unknown. Counted in this sample were around 88,000 clones; around 92% of them appeared once. Around 2.1% of the sample comes from the top ten. This chain is built from TRBV7-9 and TRBJ1-2, with TRBD1 as a weak D call on 6 bases. This receptor was identified in a female donor in good health, enrolled as a control in a pregnancy study. Specimen: peripheral blood, collected after pregnancy. The CDR3 corresponds to CASSPMQGYYGYTF. In nucleotides, the sequence is TGTGCCAGCAGCCCTATGCAGGGGTACTATGGCTACACCTTC.